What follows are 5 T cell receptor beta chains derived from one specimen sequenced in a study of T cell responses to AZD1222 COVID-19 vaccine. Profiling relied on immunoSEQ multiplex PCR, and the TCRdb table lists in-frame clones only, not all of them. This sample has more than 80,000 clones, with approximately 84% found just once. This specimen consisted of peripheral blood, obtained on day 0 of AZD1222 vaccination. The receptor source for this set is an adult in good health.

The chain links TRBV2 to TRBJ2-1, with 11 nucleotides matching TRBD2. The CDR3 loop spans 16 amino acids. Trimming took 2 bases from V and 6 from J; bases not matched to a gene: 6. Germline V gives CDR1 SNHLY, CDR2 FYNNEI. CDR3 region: CASSEQASGRSNEQFF. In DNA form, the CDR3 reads TGTGCCAGCAGTGAACAGGCTAGCGGGAGGTCCAATGAGCAGTTCTTC.

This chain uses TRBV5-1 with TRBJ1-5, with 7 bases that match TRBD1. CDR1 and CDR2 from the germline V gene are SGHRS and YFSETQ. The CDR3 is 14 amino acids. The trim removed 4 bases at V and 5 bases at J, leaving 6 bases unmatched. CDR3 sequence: CASSVNTGDQPQHF. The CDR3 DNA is TGCGCCAGCAGCGTAAACACAGGGGATCAGCCCCAGCATTTT.

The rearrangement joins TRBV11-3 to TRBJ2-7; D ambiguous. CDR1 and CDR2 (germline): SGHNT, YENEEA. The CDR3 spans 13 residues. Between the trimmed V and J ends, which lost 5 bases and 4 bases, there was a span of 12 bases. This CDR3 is CASSTCYGYEQYF. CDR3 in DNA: TGTGCCAGCAGCACCTGTTATGGGTACGAGCAGTACTTC.

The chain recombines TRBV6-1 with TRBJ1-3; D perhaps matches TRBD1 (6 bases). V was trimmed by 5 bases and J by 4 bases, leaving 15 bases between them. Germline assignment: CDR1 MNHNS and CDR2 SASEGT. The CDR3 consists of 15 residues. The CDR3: CASSSQSQGGNTIYF. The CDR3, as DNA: TGTGCCAGCAGTTCCCAGTCCCAGGGGGGAAACACCATATATTTT.

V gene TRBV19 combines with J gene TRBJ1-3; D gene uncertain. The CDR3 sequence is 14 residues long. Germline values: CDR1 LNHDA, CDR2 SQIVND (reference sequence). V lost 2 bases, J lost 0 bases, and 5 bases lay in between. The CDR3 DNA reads TGTGCCAGTAGTATACTGGACTCTGGAAACACCATATATTTT. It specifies CASSILDSGNTIYF.